This T cell receptor (beta chain) came from a study of control samples from healthy donors and cancer patients. Sequenced by immunoSEQ multiplex PCR; TCRdb stores in-frame clones only, minus some. Of fewer than 120,000 clones listed, approximately 87% were seen once; the top ten hold 3.7%. This TCR was recovered from a woman aged 55-70 years with lung cancer. Specimen: PBMCs.

The CDR3 DNA reads TGTGCCAGCAGCTTAGGCGGACAGGAGAATGAAAAACTGTTTTTT. Its translation: CASSLGGQENEKLFF. V usage is TRBV7-9 and J usage is TRBJ1-4; 7 nucleotides match TRBD1. The V gene's germline CDR1 is SEHNR and CDR2 FQNEAQ (reference sequence). V lost 1 base to trimming and J lost 5 bases; unmatched junction nucleotides: 4. CDR3 size: 15 residues. Based on the CDR3 plus reference TRBV7-9 and TRBJ1-4, the full variable domain is DTGVSQNPRHKITKRGQNVTFRCDPISEHNRLYWYRQTLGQGPEFLTYFQNEAQLEKSRLLSDRFSAERPKGSFSTLEIQRTEQGDSAMYLCASSLGGQENEKLFFGSGTQLSVL.